Presented here are 20 T cell receptor beta chains from one specimen sequenced in a study of T cells in Graves' hyperthyroidism and ophthalmopathy. TCR beta CDR3 regions were amplified from RNA transcripts. With the HTBI primer set, the TCR CDR3 went through a first round of RT-PCR. TCRdb used MiXCR to reprocess the multiplex PCR reads, holding one entry per CDR3 protein. This sample yields 500,000 to 700,000 distinct CDR3 sequences, of which around 15% are seen a single time; 15% to 20% belongs to the top ten. Sequencing used blood. The receptors originated from a woman under 30 with Graves' hyperthyroidism.

This clonotype was picked up many times. V is TRBV7-2 and J is TRBJ2-5, with 9 bases that match TRBD2. This CDR3 is 16 amino acids long. In germline, CDR1 is SGHTA, CDR2 FQGNSA. V lost 6 bases to trimming and J lost 0 bases; unmatched junction nucleotides: 8. CDR3 residues: CASRRGLAGNQETQYF. The CDR3 coding sequence is TGTGCCAGCAGGAGGGGGCTAGCGGGGAACCAAGAGACCCAGTACTTC.

In this sample, this clonotype turned up once. This chain links TRBV19 with TRBJ2-6, with 7 bases that match TRBD2. Germline V gene lookup returns CDR1 LNHDA and CDR2 SQIVND (reference sequence). The V segment lost 3 bases and the J segment 2 bases; nucleotides outside the gene matches: 4. This CDR3 is 16 amino acids long. CDR3 amino acids: CASSMWAGAGANVLTF. CDR3 sequence (DNA): TGTGCCAGTAGTATGTGGGCGGGGGCTGGGGCCAACGTCCTGACTTTC.

This clonotype was seen at least ten times. CDR3 DNA sequence: TGCAGTGCTAGGGGGACAAGGCCCTACGAGCAGTACTTC. Its protein product is CSARGTRPYEQYF. The V gene is TRBV20-1, the J gene TRBJ2-7; D might be TRBD1 (6 bases). Trimming removed 3 bases at V and 2 bases at J, with 11 bases between. Germline-derived CDR1 and CDR2 are DFQATT and SNEGSKA (reference sequence). The CDR3 is 13 residues long.

This clonotype has a count of ten or more. V gene TRBV6-1 combines with J gene TRBJ1-2, with 9 bases aligning to TRBD1. This CDR3 has 14 amino acids. With 5 bases clipped from V and 6 bases from J, the junction kept 7 bases outside the gene matches. The V gene's germline CDR1 is MNHNS and CDR2 SASEGT. CDR3 loop: CASSHRGRLDGYTF. The CDR3 region has the DNA TGTGCCAGCAGTCACAGGGGGCGTCTAGATGGCTACACCTTC.

This clonotype was observed at least ten times. V is TRBV11-3 and J is TRBJ2-1; TRBD1 agrees at 10 bases. Germline assignment: CDR1 SGHNT and CDR2 YENEEA. The CDR3 extends over 17 amino acids. After removal of 3 bases from V and 8 bases from J, the junction contained 13 bases not matched to a gene. CDR3 protein: CASSFESGTGDFHEQFF. The CDR3 bases are TGTGCCAGCAGCTTCGAGTCCGGGACAGGGGATTTCCATGAGCAGTTCTTC. Together with reference TRBV11-3 and TRBJ2-1, the CDR3 gives the full variable domain: EAGVVQSPRYKIIEKKQPVAFWCNPISGHNTLYWYLQNLGQGPELLIRYENEEAVDDSQLPKDRFSAERLKGVDSTLKIQPAELGDSAVYLCASSFESGTGDFHEQFFGPGTRLTVL.

The rearrangement links TRBV7-2 to TRBJ2-3, with 13 bases identical to TRBD2. This CDR3 has 16 amino acids. The V segment lost 4 bases and the J segment 9 bases; nucleotides outside the gene matches: 10. In germline, CDR1 is SGHTA, CDR2 FQGNSA. The CDR3 here is CASSSWTSGGGGTQYF. The CDR3 coding sequence is TGTGCCAGCAGCTCGTGGACTAGCGGGGGCGGGGGGACGCAGTATTTT.

This clonotype came up a few times. The chain carries TRBV19 and TRBJ1-2; D is undetermined. Germline V gives CDR1 LNHDA, CDR2 SQIVND (reference sequence). The CDR3 sequence is 13 residues long. Deletions cut 6 bases from V and 5 bases from J, with 13 bases between. Written as DNA, the CDR3 is TGTGCCAGTAGCCATACTCAACCATATGGCTACACCTTC. Amino acid sequence: CASSHTQPYGYTF.

The chain has TRBV29-1 and TRBJ2-1; TRBD1 aligns across 10 bases. Trimming cost V 4 bases and J 7 bases; bases outside gene matches: 4. Germline V gene lookup returns CDR1 SQVTM and CDR2 ANQGSEA. The CDR3 spans 13 residues. The CDR3 loop is CSVVGTGVNEQFF. CDR3 in DNA: TGCAGCGTTGTGGGGACAGGGGTAAATGAGCAGTTCTTC.

This clonotype was counted ten times or more. The chain recombines TRBV6-5 with TRBJ2-3; 7 bases fit TRBD1. J lost 4 bases, V lost 0 bases, and 7 bases had no gene match. The length of the CDR3 is 16 residues. Germline CDR1 MNHEY, CDR2 SVGAGI. The CDR3 nucleotides are TGTGCCAGCAGTTACTCGACGTGGACAGGCCCAGATACGCAGTATTTT. The encoded protein is CASSYSTWTGPDTQYF.

This clonotype was counted ten times or more. The chain links TRBV6-1 to TRBJ2-1, with TRBD2 identical over 7 bases. Germline lookup yields CDR1 MNHNS and CDR2 SASEGT. This CDR3 has 16 amino acids. V lost 5 bases to trimming and J lost 2 bases; unmatched junction nucleotides: 9. CDR3 coding DNA: TGTGCCAGCAGTTTGAGCGGGGTTTCTACCTACAATGAGCAGTTCTTC. This gives the protein CASSLSGVSTYNEQFF.

The V gene is TRBV19, the J gene TRBJ1-1; TRBD1 might be the D (6 bases). CDR1 and CDR2 (germline): LNHDA, SQIVND (reference sequence). V lost 3 bases and J lost 0, with 14 bases in between. The CDR3 is 16 amino acids. The CDR3 is CASSIIGGGMNTEAFF. CDR3 DNA: TGTGCCAGTAGTATTATAGGAGGGGGGATGAACACTGAAGCTTTCTTT.

This clonotype was seen many times. The rearrangement uses TRBV10-3 and TRBJ2-7; 12 nucleotides line up with TRBD2. In germline, CDR1 is ENHRY, CDR2 SYGVKD. The CDR3 totals 15 residues. The J segment lost 5 bases and the V segment lost 10 bases, leaving 12 bases of the junction unmatched. The CDR3 here is CASSILAGGPDEQYF. The CDR3 DNA sequence: TGTGCCAGCTCTATTCTAGCGGGGGGGCCTGACGAGCAGTACTTC.

The table lists this clonotype with a few counts. The junction differs from germline at one of its ends, possibly a read error. CDR3 loop: CNVDWDRGYGYTF. CDR3 in DNA: TGCAACGTTGATTGGGACAGGGGATACGGCTACACCTTC. The rearrangement joins TRBV29-1 to TRBJ1-2, with TRBD1 matching over 10 bases. Germline V gene sequence: CDR1 SQVTM, CDR2 ANQGSEA. This CDR3 is 13 amino acids long.

Notes on this clonotype: A much larger clone differs by one base, so this may be a read error. The V call is TRBV3-1, the J call TRBJ2-7, with TRBD1 matching 7 bases. The CDR3 totals 13 residues. CDR1 and CDR2 (germline): LGHDT, YNNKEL (reference sequence). The DNA for the CDR3 is TGTGCCAGCACTCGGGACAGCCCCTACGAGCCGTACTTC. It yields the protein CASTRDSPYEPYF.

Note on this clonotype: Being one base from a much bigger clone, this may be a read error. CDR3 in DNA: TGTGCCATCAGTGAAAACCTCAGCTCCTACGTGCAGTACTTC. Amino acids: CAISENLSSYVQYF. V gene TRBV10-3 combines with J gene TRBJ2-7; D is ambiguous. The CDR3 sequence is 14 residues long. Germline CDR1 and CDR2: ENHRY and SYGVKD.

V is TRBV30 and J is TRBJ2-1; 7 nucleotides match TRBD2. This CDR3 region has 13 residues. With 0 bases clipped from V and 7 bases from J, the junction kept 3 bases outside the gene matches. Germline loops: CDR1 GTSNPN, CDR2 SVGIG (reference sequence). DNA for the CDR3: TGTGCCTGGAGTGTACTAGCGTTAAATGAGCAGTTCTTC. As protein: CAWSVLALNEQFF.

The chain recombines TRBV19 with TRBJ2-7; possible D gene TRBD1, 5 bases. Germline V gives CDR1 LNHDA, CDR2 SQIVND (reference sequence). The CDR3 is 15 residues long. V shed 5 bases and J shed 5 bases, with 19 bases lying between them. The CDR3: CASSWGGHTQNEQYF. The CDR3 DNA sequence: TGTGCCAGTAGTTGGGGCGGCCACACCCAAAACGAGCAGTACTTC.

As regards this clonotype: One junction end disagrees with the germline gene, perhaps due to a read error. This sequence joins TRBV5-1 and TRBJ2-3, with 9 nucleotides matching TRBD2. This CDR3 region has 16 residues. Germline loops: CDR1 SGHRS, CDR2 YFSETQ. CDR3 DNA sequence: TGTGCCAGCAGCGACCCCGGGCTAGCGGGGTGGGATACGCAGTATTTT. Protein product: CASSDPGLAGWDTQYF.

As for this clonotype: A junction boundary mismatches the germline segment, possibly from a read error. The V gene is TRBV5-1, the J gene TRBJ2-1, with D perhaps assigned TRBD1 or TRBD2 (5 bases each). The CDR3 has 15 residues. Germline loops: CDR1 SGHRS, CDR2 YFSETQ. CDR3 DNA sequence: TGCGCCAGCAGCTTTTCAATCGGGGACGGCAATGATCAGTTCTTC. It translates to CASSFSIGDGNDQFF.

This clonotype was counted many times. The chain joins TRBV2 to TRBJ1-5; 7 nucleotides match TRBD1. Germline values: CDR1 SNHLY, CDR2 FYNNEI. The CDR3 is 14 residues long. The trim removed 6 bases at V and 6 bases at J, leaving 8 bases unmatched. CDR3 residues: CASSPDRVRQPQHF. The CDR3 region has the DNA TGTGCCAGCAGCCCCGACAGGGTTCGTCAGCCCCAGCATTTT.